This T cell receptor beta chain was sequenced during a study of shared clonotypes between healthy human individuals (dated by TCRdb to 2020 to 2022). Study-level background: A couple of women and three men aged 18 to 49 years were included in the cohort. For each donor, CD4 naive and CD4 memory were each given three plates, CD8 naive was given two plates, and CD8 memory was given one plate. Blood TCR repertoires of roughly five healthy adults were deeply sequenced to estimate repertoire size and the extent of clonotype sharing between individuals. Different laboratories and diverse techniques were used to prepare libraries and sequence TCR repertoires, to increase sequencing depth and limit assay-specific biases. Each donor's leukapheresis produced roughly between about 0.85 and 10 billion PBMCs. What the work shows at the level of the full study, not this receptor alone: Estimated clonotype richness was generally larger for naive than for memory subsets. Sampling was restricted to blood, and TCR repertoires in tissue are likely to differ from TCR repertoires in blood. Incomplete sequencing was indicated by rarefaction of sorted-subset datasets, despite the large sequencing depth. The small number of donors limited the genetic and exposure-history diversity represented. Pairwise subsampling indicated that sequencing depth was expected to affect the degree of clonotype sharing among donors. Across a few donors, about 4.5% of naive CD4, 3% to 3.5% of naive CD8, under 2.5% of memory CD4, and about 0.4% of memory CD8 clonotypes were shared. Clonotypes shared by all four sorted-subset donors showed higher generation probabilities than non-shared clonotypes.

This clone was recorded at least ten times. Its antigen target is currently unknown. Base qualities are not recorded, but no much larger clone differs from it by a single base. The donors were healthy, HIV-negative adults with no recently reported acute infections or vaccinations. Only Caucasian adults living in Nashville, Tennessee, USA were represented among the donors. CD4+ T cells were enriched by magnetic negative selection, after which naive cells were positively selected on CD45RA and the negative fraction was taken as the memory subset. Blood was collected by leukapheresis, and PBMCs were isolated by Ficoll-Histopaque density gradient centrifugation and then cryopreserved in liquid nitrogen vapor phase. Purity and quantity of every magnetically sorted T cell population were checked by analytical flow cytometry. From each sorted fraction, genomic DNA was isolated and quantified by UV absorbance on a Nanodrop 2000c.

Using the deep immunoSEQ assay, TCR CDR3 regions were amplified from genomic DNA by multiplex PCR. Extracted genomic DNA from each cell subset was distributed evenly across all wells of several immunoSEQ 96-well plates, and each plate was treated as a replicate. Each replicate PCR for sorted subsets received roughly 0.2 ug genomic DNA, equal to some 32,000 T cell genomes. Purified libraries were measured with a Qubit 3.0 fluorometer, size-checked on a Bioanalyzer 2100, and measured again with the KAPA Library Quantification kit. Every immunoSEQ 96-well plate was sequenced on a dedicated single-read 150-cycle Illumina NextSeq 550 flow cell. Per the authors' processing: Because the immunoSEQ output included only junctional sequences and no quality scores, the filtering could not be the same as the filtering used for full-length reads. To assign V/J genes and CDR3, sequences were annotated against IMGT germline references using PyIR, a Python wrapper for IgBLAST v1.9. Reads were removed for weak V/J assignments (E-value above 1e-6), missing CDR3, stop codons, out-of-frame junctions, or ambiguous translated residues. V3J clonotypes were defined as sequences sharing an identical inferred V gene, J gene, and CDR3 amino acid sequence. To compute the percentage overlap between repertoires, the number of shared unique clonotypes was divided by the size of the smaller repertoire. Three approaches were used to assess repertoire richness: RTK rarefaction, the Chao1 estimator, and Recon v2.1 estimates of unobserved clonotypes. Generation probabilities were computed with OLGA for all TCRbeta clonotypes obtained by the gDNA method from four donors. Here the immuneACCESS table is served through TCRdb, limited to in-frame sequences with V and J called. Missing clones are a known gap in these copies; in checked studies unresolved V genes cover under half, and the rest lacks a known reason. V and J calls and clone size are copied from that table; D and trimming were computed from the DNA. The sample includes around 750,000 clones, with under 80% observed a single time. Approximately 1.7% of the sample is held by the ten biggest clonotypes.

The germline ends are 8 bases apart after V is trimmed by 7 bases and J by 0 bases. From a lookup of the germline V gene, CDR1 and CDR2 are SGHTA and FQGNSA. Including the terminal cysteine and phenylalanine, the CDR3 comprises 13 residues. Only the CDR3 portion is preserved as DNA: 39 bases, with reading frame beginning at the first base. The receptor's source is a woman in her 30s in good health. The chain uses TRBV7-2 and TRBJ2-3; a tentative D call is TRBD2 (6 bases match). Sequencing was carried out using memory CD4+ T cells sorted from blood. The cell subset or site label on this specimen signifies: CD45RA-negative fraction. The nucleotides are TGTGCCAGCACTAGCGTTAGCACAGATACGCAGTATTTT. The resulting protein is CASTSVSTDTQYF. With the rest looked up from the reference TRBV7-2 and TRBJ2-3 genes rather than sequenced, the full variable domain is GAGVSQSPSNKVTEKGKDVELRCDPISGHTALYWYRQSLGQGLEFLIYFQGNSAPDKSGLPSDRFSAERTGGSVSTLTIQRTQQEDSAVYLCASTSVSTDTQYFGPGTRLTVL.